The TCR beta chain under discussion was sequenced for a study of CD8 T cells in Susac syndrome. CDR1 is SQVTM, CDR2 ANQGSEA, per germline. Trimming took 1 base from V and 6 from J, leaving 10 bases between them. The CDR3 loop spans 13 amino acids. Random hexamers were used to reverse transcribe the RNA input (about 0.45 to 1 ug). Coverage of TCR beta CDR3 amplification by immunoSEQ multiplex PCR extended to 54 Vbeta and 13 Jbeta. TCRdb ran MiXCR on the immunoSEQ multiplex PCR reads and lists one entry per CDR3 protein. Of more than 100,000 distinct CDR3 sequences in the sample, 75% to 90% were seen once.

The receptor comes from a human donor with multiple sclerosis. The chain carries TRBV29-1 and TRBJ1-3, with D perhaps TRBD1 (5 bases). The sample was CD8+ T cells from PBMCs. CDR3 sequence: CSVEAGSPNTIYF. The CDR3, as DNA: TGCAGCGTTGAAGCAGGGAGCCCAAACACCATATATTTT.